These T cell receptor beta chains were read from a single sample in a study of response to subunit inactivated influenza vaccine. Each CDR3 protein gets one entry after TCRdb re-called the RT-PCR reads with MiXCR. The data contain fewer than 350,000 distinct CDR3 sequences, less than 25% of them singletons. The starting material was PBMCs from blood, obtained approximately 20 months after vaccination. The receptors were sampled from a man in his fifties or sixties who received an inactivated influenza vaccine. The CDR3 runs from the conserved cysteine through the conserved F or W. The order of the fields is V gene, CDR3 protein.

>TRBV23-1
CASVPLGYRGPYQPQHF
>TRBV6-2/TRBV6-3
CASRTFLSSYNEQFF
>TRBV28
CASSPSPGGDRTEAFF
>TRBV4-1
CASSQDGGAPTYEQYF
>TRBV10-3
CAISESGREGYEQYF
>TRBV7-8
CASSLGREPYNEQFF
>TRBV23-1
CASSQDRGPGQPQHF
>TRBV29-1
CSVESGDTGELFF
>TRBV4-1
CASSPGQGGYNSPLHF
>TRBV19
CASSIGGLGYNEQFF
>TRBV29-1
CSHDWGGLGTGELFF
>TRBV6-5
CASSQGAYGYTF
>TRBV29-1
CSVEHPTGELFF
>TRBV18
CASSPRDTTGELFF
>TRBV7-9
CASSLAGSSPLHF
>TRBV5-6
CASSFLPGDEKLFF
>TRBV3-1
CASSLTGIQNTEAFF
>TRBV6-1
CASSEPLGGSRQPQHF
>TRBV29-1
CSVLAYGYTF
>TRBV6-6
CASLDLNEKLFF
>TRBV3-1
CASSQVGQGAGGYTF
>TRBV4-2
CASSLNVEAVNYGYTF
>TRBV2
CASTKRGAQPQHF
>TRBV18
CASSPPTGVVDTF
>TRBV2
CASRAGLAVAKNIQYF
>TRBV12-3/TRBV12-4
CASRGQVYEQYF
>TRBV11-2
CASGAGYEQYF
>TRBV5-1
CASSLTGGLLLEETQYF
>TRBV7-9
CASSLVLGPGNTIYF
>TRBV25-1
CAARAAASYEQYF
>TRBV28
CASSWGLAESSYEQYF
>TRBV11-2
CASSFPWGELQGADTIYF
>TRBV12-3/TRBV12-4
CASSGGGPNYGYTF
>TRBV5-1
CASSSLVPSYNEQFF
>TRBV12-3/TRBV12-4
CASSLSGGDNYGYTF